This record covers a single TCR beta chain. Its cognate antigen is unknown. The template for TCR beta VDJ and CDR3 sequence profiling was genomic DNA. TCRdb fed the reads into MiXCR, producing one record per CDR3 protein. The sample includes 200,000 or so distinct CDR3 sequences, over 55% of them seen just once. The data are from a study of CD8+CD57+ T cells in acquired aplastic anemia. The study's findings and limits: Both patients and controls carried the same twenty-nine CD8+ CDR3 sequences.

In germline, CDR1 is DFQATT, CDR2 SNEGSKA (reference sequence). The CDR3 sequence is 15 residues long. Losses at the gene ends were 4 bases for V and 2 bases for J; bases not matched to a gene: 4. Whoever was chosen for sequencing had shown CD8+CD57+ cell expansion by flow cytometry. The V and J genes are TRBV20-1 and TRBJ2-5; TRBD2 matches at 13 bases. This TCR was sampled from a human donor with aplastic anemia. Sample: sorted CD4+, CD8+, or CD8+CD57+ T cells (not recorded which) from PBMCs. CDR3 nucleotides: TGCAGTGCTACCGGACTAGCGGGGGTTCAAGAGACCCAGTACTTC. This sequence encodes CSATGLAGVQETQYF.